Below, 7 T cell receptor beta chains from the same sample are listed, as sequenced in a study of CD8 T cells in Susac syndrome. Reverse transcription of about 0.45 to 1 ug RNA was performed with random hexamers. Each CDR3 protein is one row after TCRdb ran MiXCR on the immunoSEQ multiplex PCR reads. The repertoire includes roughly 200,000 distinct CDR3 sequences, roughly 94% of them detected once, and 0.082% sits in the top ten. The sequenced sample was CD4+ T cells from PBMCs. The receptor set was obtained from a human donor with multiple sclerosis.

V and J are TRBV20-1 and TRBJ2-5; the match to TRBD2 covers 10 bases. The CDR3 is made up of 13 amino acids. The V gene's germline CDR1 is DFQATT and CDR2 SNEGSKA (reference sequence). V lost 5 bases to trimming and J lost 3 bases; unmatched junction nucleotides: 3. In DNA, the CDR3 is TGCAGTGCTGCCGGGACTAGCGAAGAGACCCAGTACTTC. Translating gives CSAAGTSEETQYF.

The chain employs TRBV29-1 and TRBJ1-1; D call uncertain. The V end was cut by 4 bases, the J end by 3 bases, with 9 bases between. Germline values: CDR1 SQVTM, CDR2 ANQGSEA. This CDR3 comprises 12 residues. The CDR3 sequence: CSVGRGYTEAFF. Written as DNA, the CDR3 is TGCAGCGTTGGGCGGGGTTACACTGAAGCTTTCTTT. Variable domain in full (rest from reference TRBV29-1 and TRBJ1-1): SAVISQKPSRDICQRGTSLTIQCQVDSQVTMMFWYRQQPGQSLTLIATANQGSEATYESGFVIDKFPISRPNLTFSTLTVSNMSPEDSSIYLCSVGRGYTEAFFGQGTRLTVV.

This chain joins TRBV3-1 and TRBJ2-1; D is unresolved. V was cut by 0 bases and J by 2 bases, with 8 bases left in between. This CDR3 comprises 15 residues. The germline CDR1 and CDR2 sequences are LGHDT and YNNKEL (reference sequence). CDR3 residues: CASSQDVGAYNEQFF. The CDR3 DNA follows: TGTGCCAGCAGCCAAGATGTCGGCGCCTACAATGAGCAGTTCTTC.

The chain has TRBV24-1 and TRBJ2-7; D gene ambiguous. The CDR3 runs to 13 residues. Looked up from germline, CDR1 is KGHDR and CDR2 is SFDVKD. V lost 5 bases to trimming and J lost 0 bases, with 7 bases between them. The CDR3 coding sequence is TGTGCCACCAGTGGGCGCCACTCCTACGAGCAGTACGTC. Its translation: CATSGRHSYEQYV.

This clonotype was observed once. This chain connects TRBV9 to TRBJ1-2; D is undetermined. Germline assignment: CDR1 SGDLS and CDR2 YYNGEE. The CDR3 has 13 amino acids. V shed 4 bases and J shed 8 bases, with 15 bases lying between them. The CDR3 coding sequence is TGTGCCAGCAGCCCCGACAACGTCAGAGGCTACACCTTC. Translating gives CASSPDNVRGYTF.

The chain carries TRBV13 and TRBJ2-2, with D tentatively TRBD2 (5 bases). Trimming left V 4 bases short and J 7 bases short, with 16 bases between. Germline V gene lookup returns CDR1 PRHDT and CDR2 FYEKMQ (reference sequence). The length of the CDR3 is 15 residues. The CDR3 loop reads CASSSDTGVRGELFF. The CDR3 DNA reads TGTGCCAGCAGCTCAGACACCGGGGTTCGCGGGGAGCTGTTTTTT.

The chain links TRBV29-1 to TRBJ1-1, with 7 bases fitting TRBD1. The CDR3 spans 12 residues. The junction had 3 bases not matched to a gene; V was cut back by 7 bases and J by 1 base. The germline CDR1 and CDR2 sequences are SQVTM and ANQGSEA. The CDR3 bases are TGCAGCGGTGACAGGGCGAACACTGAAGCTTTCTTT. It codes for CSGDRANTEAFF.